This is a list of T cell receptor beta chains from one sample in a study of cytomegalovirus exposure and HLA in healthy donors. TCRdb's table, derived via immunoSEQ multiplex PCR, lists solely in-frame clones and lacks some. The sample carries 100,000 to 150,000 clones, about 96% recorded once. Sequenced: PBMCs. The receptors stem from a man aged 18-30 years in good health and CMV-seronegative. CDR3s include the opening cysteine and the closing phenylalanine or tryptophan. Fields, in order: clone size, V gene, J gene, D gene, CDR3 DNA, CDR3 protein. A D gene is named only where the DNA matches it firmly. Clone size is stated in some rows and not others, as once, few, many or a class when expanded.

-	TRBV2	TRBJ1-5	-	TGTGCCAGCAGCGCTCAGGGTTATAGCAATCAGCCCCAGCATTTT	CASSAQGYSNQPQHF
-	TRBV19	TRBJ2-1	-	TGTGCCACTACCTTGGGAAGGGGTAAGTCGAATGAGCAGTTCTTC	CATTLGRGKSNEQFF
-	TRBV19	TRBJ2-3	TRBD2	TGTGCCAGTAGTCCCCGACTAGCGGTCTTCACAGATACGCAGTATTTT	CASSPRLAVFTDTQYF
-	TRBV7-3	TRBJ2-1	TRBD2	TGTGCCAGCAGCACAAGCGGGGGCTCCTACAATGAGCAGTTCTTC	CASSTSGGSYNEQFF
-	TRBV27	TRBJ2-7	-	TGTGCCACCTTATCTAGTTGGGGGCTCCCCTACGAGCAGTACTTC	CATLSSWGLPYEQYF
-	TRBV9	TRBJ2-3	-	TGTGCCAGCAGCGCCAAGCAGGGTGCAGATACGCAGTATTTT	CASSAKQGADTQYF
-	TRBV19	TRBJ1-5	-	TGTGCCAGTAGTATACAAAGCAATCAGCCCCAGCATTTT	CASSIQSNQPQHF
once	TRBV7-2	TRBJ2-7	-	TGTGCCAGCAGCTTTTATAGAGCGCCTGGTTTCTACGAGCAGTACTTC	CASSFYRAPGFYEQYF
-	TRBV4-3	TRBJ2-1	TRBD1	TGCGCCAGCAGCCCGACCCCCATCGACAGGGGTTCCTACAATGAGCAGTTCTTC	CASSPTPIDRGSYNEQFF
-	TRBV29-1	TRBJ1-1	-	TGCAGCGCAAGGGGTTCTTTGGACGTCACTGAAGCTTTCTTT	CSARGSLDVTEAFF
-	TRBV6-6	TRBJ1-1	-	TGTGCCAGCAGTTATAGCCGGGAAGCTTTCTTT	CASSYSREAFF
-	TRBV27	TRBJ1-5	-	TGTGCCAGCAGCCATACAGGTCTCGGCCAGCCCCAGCATTTT	CASSHTGLGQPQHF
-	TRBV7-8	TRBJ2-7	TRBD2	TGTGCCAGCAGCTCCAGGACTAGCGGGATCTCCTACGAGCAGTACTTC	CASSSRTSGISYEQYF
-	TRBV7-6	TRBJ2-3	-	TGTGCCAGCAGCTCCGGGACTCTTGTAACAGATACGCAGTATTTT	CASSSGTLVTDTQYF
-	TRBV7-9	TRBJ2-7	-	TGTGCCAGCAGCTTAGAGGCGGACAACTCCTACGAGCAGTACTTC	CASSLEADNSYEQYF
-	TRBV4-3	TRBJ2-1	-	TGCGCCAGCAGCCAAGATGGGGGGGGGCTTTACACATCCTACAATGAGCAGTTCTTC	CASSQDGGGLYTSYNEQFF
few	TRBV30	TRBJ1-2	-	TGTGCCTGGAGTACGGGAAATGGCTACACCTTC	CAWSTGNGYTF
-	TRBV4-2	TRBJ2-4	-	TGTGCCAGCAGCCAAGAGCCCGGTCCGATAAAGGGGGTTCAGTACTTC	CASSQEPGPIKGVQYF
once	TRBV21-1	TRBJ2-7	-	TGTGCCAGCAGCAAAGCTCGGCGGAGCCATCCCTACGAGCAGTACTTC	CASSKARRSHPYEQYF
-	TRBV5-5	TRBJ1-1	TRBD1	TGTGCCAGCAGCCCTGGGACAGGGCGGAACACTGAAGCTTTCTTT	CASSPGTGRNTEAFF
-	TRBV27	TRBJ1-4	TRBD1	TGTGCCAGCAGTGGACCGGGACAGGGGATTGAAAAACTGTTTTTT	CASSGPGQGIEKLFF
-	TRBV6-5	TRBJ2-5	-	TGTGCCAGCACCACCGTTGGGGGGGCTTGGGAGACCCAGTACTTC	CASTTVGGAWETQYF
-	TRBV29-1	TRBJ2-2	-	TGCAGCGTGCCAGCGGACACCGGGGAGCTGTTTTTT	CSVPADTGELFF
-	TRBV19	TRBJ1-5	-	TGTGCCAGTAACCGGAGAGATCAGCCCCAGCATTTT	CASNRRDQPQHF
-	TRBV7-9	TRBJ2-5	-	TGTGCCAGCAGCCACGCGGGACGGCGACAAGAGACCCAGTACTTC	CASSHAGRRQETQYF
-	TRBV28	TRBJ2-2	TRBD2	TGTGCCAGCACCAAAGGCGGGAGGAGGGCCGGGGAGCTGTTTTTT	CASTKGGRRAGELFF
-	TRBV4-3	TRBJ1-3	TRBD1	TGCGCCAGCAGCCAGCTAGGACAGGGAGGAAACACCATATATTTT	CASSQLGQGGNTIYF
-	TRBV7-7	TRBJ2-5	TRBD2	TGTGCCAGCAGCTTAGGACTAGCCCGGAGGCTAGAGACCCAGTACTTC	CASSLGLARRLETQYF
-	TRBV7-9	TRBJ2-7	-	TGTGCCAGCAGCCCAACGGGGTTCGAGCAGTACTTC	CASSPTGFEQYF
-	TRBV7-9	TRBJ2-3	TRBD1	TGTGCCAGCAGCCGGCGGCAGGGGGTGGAAGATACGCAGTATTTT	CASSRRQGVEDTQYF
-	TRBV2	TRBJ1-4	TRBD1	TGTGCCAGCAGTAGGGGGCACACTAATGAAAAACTGTTTTTT	CASSRGHTNEKLFF
-	TRBV7-9	TRBJ2-1	-	TGTGCCAGCAGCCCGGGACTCCTAGGCTCCTACAATGAGCAGTTCTTC	CASSPGLLGSYNEQFF
-	TRBV9	TRBJ2-3	-	TGTGCCAGCAGCGTGGGCGGGTCTAGCACAGATACGCAGTATTTT	CASSVGGSSTDTQYF
-	TRBV7-2	TRBJ2-1	TRBD2	TGTGCCAGCAGCCGGAAGGGGGCGGGAGGGGTGTCCTACAATGAGCAGTTCTTC	CASSRKGAGGVSYNEQFF
-	TRBV11-3	TRBJ2-2	TRBD2	TGTGCCAGCAGCTTTGCTAGCGGGAGGGCCCTGGGCGGGGAGCTGTTTTTT	CASSFASGRALGGELFF
once	TRBV7-9	TRBJ2-1	-	TGTGCCAGCAAGAAAGCGGATTACAATGAGCAGTTCTTC	CASKKADYNEQFF
-	TRBV30	TRBJ1-1	TRBD1	TGTGCCTGGAGTAGAGACAGGGGCAGCACTGAAGCTTTCTTT	CAWSRDRGSTEAFF
-	TRBV30	TRBJ2-7	TRBD1	TGTGCCGCCCGGGACAGGGGCTACGAGCAGTACTTC	CAARDRGYEQYF
-	TRBV15	TRBJ1-5	TRBD1	TGTGCCACCAGCAGAGGACAGGGGGACCAGCCCCAGCATTTT	CATSRGQGDQPQHF
-	TRBV27	TRBJ2-7	-	TGTGCCAGCAGTATATCTAGGGGACTGAACTACGAGCAGTACTTC	CASSISRGLNYEQYF
-	TRBV14	TRBJ2-3	TRBD2	TGTGCCAGCAGCCATAGCGGGGCGTTCACAGATACGCAGTATTTT	CASSHSGAFTDTQYF
few	TRBV9	TRBJ1-1	TRBD1	TGTGCCAGCAGCGTAGCTGGGACAGGGGGCACTGAAGCTTTCTTT	CASSVAGTGGTEAFF
-	TRBV7-9	TRBJ1-1	-	TGTGCCAGCAGCTTTCCAGGGGCGAAGAACACTGAAGCTTTCTTT	CASSFPGAKNTEAFF
-	TRBV5-1	TRBJ1-1	TRBD1	TGCGCCAGCAGCTTGGGGACAGGGGGATCCAAAAACACTGAAGCTTTCTTT	CASSLGTGGSKNTEAFF
-	TRBV6-5	TRBJ2-7	-	TGTGCCAGCGCCCCGCGGGGACCGTACGAGCAGTACTTC	CASAPRGPYEQYF
once	TRBV5-4	TRBJ1-2	-	TGTGCCAGCAGCTTAGCAGGGGCAGGCGTCGGCTACACCTTC	CASSLAGAGVGYTF
-	TRBV7-2	TRBJ2-7	TRBD2	TGTGCCAGCAGCTCAAGCGGGATTGGATACGAGCAGTACTTC	CASSSSGIGYEQYF
-	TRBV25-1	TRBJ1-4	TRBD1	TGTGCCAGCAGTGAAGGAGGGACAGGTGAAAAACTGTTTTTT	CASSEGGTGEKLFF
-	TRBV9	TRBJ2-7	-	TGTGCCAGCAGCCCCAAAGGTAGCTTAGGCGAGCAGTACTTC	CASSPKGSLGEQYF
-	TRBV11-3	TRBJ2-7	-	TGTGCCAGCAGCTTAGGGGTCTCATCGGGGGATCCGCAGTACTTC	CASSLGVSSGDPQYF
-	TRBV30	TRBJ1-2	TRBD1	TGTGCCTGGAGCGAACAGGGGAACTATGGCTACACCTTC	CAWSEQGNYGYTF
-	TRBV5-1	TRBJ2-2	TRBD1	TGCGCCACCAAGACAGGGACCCGAGCCGGGGAGCTGTTTTTT	CATKTGTRAGELFF
few	TRBV2	TRBJ1-5	TRBD1	TGTGCCAGCAGCCAGGACAGGGGCTATCAGCCCCAGCATTTT	CASSQDRGYQPQHF
-	TRBV5-4	TRBJ2-3	TRBD2	TGTGCCAGCAGCTTTGCGGGAGGGCCATCAGATACGCAGTATTTT	CASSFAGGPSDTQYF